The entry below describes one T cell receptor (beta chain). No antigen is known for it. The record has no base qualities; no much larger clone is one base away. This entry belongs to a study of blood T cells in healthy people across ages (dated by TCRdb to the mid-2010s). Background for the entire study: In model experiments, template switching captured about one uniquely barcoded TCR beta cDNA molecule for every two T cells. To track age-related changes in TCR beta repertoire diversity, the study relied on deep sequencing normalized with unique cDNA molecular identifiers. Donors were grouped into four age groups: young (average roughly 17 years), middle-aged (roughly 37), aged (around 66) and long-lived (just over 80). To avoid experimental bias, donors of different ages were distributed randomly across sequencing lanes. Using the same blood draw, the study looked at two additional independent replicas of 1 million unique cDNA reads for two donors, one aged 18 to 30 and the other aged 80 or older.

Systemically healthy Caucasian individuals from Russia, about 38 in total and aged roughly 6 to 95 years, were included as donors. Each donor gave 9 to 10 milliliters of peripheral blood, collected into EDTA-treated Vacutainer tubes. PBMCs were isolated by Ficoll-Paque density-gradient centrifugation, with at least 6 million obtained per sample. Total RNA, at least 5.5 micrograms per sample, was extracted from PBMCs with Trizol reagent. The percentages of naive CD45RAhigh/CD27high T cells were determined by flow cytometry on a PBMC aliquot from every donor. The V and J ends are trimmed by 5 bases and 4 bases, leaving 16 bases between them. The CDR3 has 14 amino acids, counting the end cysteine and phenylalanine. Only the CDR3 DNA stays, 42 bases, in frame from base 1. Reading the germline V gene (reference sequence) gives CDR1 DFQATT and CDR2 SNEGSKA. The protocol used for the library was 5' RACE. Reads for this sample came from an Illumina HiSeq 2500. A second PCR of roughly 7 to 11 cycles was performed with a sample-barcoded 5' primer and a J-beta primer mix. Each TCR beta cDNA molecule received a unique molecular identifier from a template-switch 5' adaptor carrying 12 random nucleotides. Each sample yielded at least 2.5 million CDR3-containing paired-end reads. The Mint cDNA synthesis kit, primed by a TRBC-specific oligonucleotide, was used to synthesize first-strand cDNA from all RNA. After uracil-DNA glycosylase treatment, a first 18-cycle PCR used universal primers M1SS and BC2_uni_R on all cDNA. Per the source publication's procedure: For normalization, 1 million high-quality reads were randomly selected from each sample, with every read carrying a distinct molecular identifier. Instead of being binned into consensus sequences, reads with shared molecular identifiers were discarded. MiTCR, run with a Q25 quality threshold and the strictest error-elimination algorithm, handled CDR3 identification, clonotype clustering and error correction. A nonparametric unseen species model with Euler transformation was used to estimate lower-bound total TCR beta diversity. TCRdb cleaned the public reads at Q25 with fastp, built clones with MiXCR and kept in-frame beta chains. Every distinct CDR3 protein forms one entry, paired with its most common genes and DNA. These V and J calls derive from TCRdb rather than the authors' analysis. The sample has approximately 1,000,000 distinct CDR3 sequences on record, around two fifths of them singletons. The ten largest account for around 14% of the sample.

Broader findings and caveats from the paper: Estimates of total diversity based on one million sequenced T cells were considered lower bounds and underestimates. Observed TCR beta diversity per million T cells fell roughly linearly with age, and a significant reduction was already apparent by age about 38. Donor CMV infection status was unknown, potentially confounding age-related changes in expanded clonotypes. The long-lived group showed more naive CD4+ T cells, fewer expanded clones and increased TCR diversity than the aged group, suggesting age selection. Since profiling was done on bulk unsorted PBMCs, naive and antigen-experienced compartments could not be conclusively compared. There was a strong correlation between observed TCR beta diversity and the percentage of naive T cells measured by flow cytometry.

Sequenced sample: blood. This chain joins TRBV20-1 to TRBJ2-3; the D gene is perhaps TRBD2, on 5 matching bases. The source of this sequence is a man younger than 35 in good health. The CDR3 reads CSALKPRVSDTQYF. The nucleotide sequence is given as TGCAGTGCTCTAAAACCGAGGGTTTCAGATACGCAGTATTTT.